This TCR beta chain appears in the sequencing data of a study of blood T cell repertoires in COVID-19. As for the study in general: In Cohort 3, a recovered donor had either two negative PCRs, clearance, or symptom resolution. Acute and convalescent COVID-19 samples came from the United States, Italy and Spain.

Libraries were prepared by immunoSEQ multiplex PCR; TCRdb keeps only in-frame clonotypes and omits some of them. In the table there are a few hundred thousand clones, over 75% of which are singletons. CDR3 length: 17 residues. Trimming removed 4 bases at V and 0 bases at J, with 16 bases between. Germline V gene data show CDR1 as KGHSH and CDR2 as LQKENI. The rearrangement links TRBV18 to TRBJ1-5, with a weak D call TRBD1 (5 bases). The receptor comes from a man aged 25-45 years in a cohort exposed to, infected with or recovered from COVID-19 (not recorded which). The sample was PBMCs or T cells enriched from blood (not recorded which). CDR3 sequence reads: CASSQTAGLGSNQPQHF. In DNA, the CDR3 is TGTGCCAGCTCACAAACAGCAGGGTTGGGTAGCAATCAGCCCCAGCATTTT.